One T cell receptor beta chain is described in this entry. Its matching antigen is unknown. V shed 5 bases, J shed 7 bases, and the junction held 13 bases outside the gene matches. Looked up from germline, CDR1 is SGHVS and CDR2 is FNYEAQ. This CDR3 comprises 15 residues. The sample belongs to a study of cytomegalovirus exposure and HLA in healthy donors. Study-level points and caveats: With further analysis later on, most CMV-associated TCR beta chains appeared HLA-restricted.

The PCR employed 60 Vbeta primers together with 13 Jbeta primers. The assay was immunoSEQ multiplex PCR, and TCRdb's table has in-frame clones only and misses some. This sample has under 130,000 clones, with about four fifths found just once. Unrecorded immune exposure was likely among donors, who were nominally healthy when sampled. This receptor was obtained from a man between 35 and 55 years old in good health and CMV-seronegative. Material: PBMCs. This chain uses TRBV7-6 with TRBJ1-2; 7 bases fit TRBD1. CDR3: CASSPTDRVGSGYTF. The CDR3 DNA is TGTGCCAGCAGCCCTACCGACAGGGTCGGTTCTGGCTACACCTTC.